The entry below gives a single T cell receptor beta chain sequence along with its context. In its sample, this clone was seen a few times. Its target antigen remains unknown. No base quality values were provided; no much bigger clone lies one nucleotide off. The CDR3 regions of human TCRbeta chains were analyzed by immunosequencing. The original methods were these. Repertoire TCRs were matched against a reference library of SARS-CoV-2-specific TCRs generated with the MIRA antigen-specificity platform. Breadth was defined as the fraction of unique TCRs that were SARS-CoV-2-associated. Depth was defined as the fraction of total T cells that were SARS-CoV-2-associated. Using the MIRA data, each spike-specific TCR was assigned both to the spike region to which the TCR was reactive and to a CD4 or CD8 class. Log10-transformed breadth and depth values were compared by one-way ANOVA with Sidak's multiple comparisons tests. In TCRdb, the immuneACCESS table is reduced to in-frame sequences with V and J assigned. These tables do not hold every clone; where another copy was compared, an unresolved V gene accounts for under half, and the others remain unexplained. The V and J calls and clone size were taken over from that table, and D and trimming were inferred from the DNA. The sample table contains around 100,000 clones; only one count was recorded for more than 70% of them. Around 3.8% of the sample belongs to the ten largest clones.

These data belong to a study of T cell responses to AZD1222 COVID-19 vaccine (dated by TCRdb to the early 2020s). General notes on the study: TCR sequencing was performed for about 250 trial participants, of whom 200 to 220 were given two doses of AZD1222 and some 26 were given two doses of MenACWY control vaccine. Enrollment into the trials was organized by age into subgroups of 18-55, 56-69 and 70-plus years, and those subgroups contained roughly 140, 27 and 60 TCR-sequenced participants, respectively.

Its CDR3 holds 14 amino acids, cysteine through phenylalanine. Only the CDR3 portion is preserved as DNA: 42 bases, with reading frame beginning at the first base. According to the germline V gene, CDR1 reads SGHAT and CDR2 reads FQNNGV. V is cut by 5 bases and J by 7 bases, and the space between the germline ends is 15 bases. Study-level results and caveats: Only five to seven AZD1222 recipients were SARS-CoV-2 seropositive at baseline, limiting conclusions about previously exposed vaccinees. Participants were mostly white British, with more females than males. The authors suggested clonal diversity may have been underestimated. The vaccine-associated CD4 TCRs covered the entire spike protein, and the dominant responses fell in regions 160-218 and 743-854. Because no samples from the day 14 peak response were available, repertoires could be characterized only after the peak T cell response. A significant rise in spike-specific TCR breadth and depth was observed after two AZD1222 doses relative to day 0 and relative to MenACWY recipients. The 56-69-year group was small, and its depth increase did not reach significance, likely because of low power. Reportedly, close to half of the unique spike-specific TCRs recognized epitopes lying outside the regions that are mutated in the B.1.351 and B.1.1.7 variants.

In light of the paper, this sample's time point label describes: baseline before first vaccination. The treatment or condition label of this sample denotes: meningococcal conjugate vaccine given as trial control. Samples from vaccinated people were obtained from the UK trials COV001 and COV002, which included a single-blind randomized controlled phase 2/3 trial of AZD1222 (ChAdOx1 nCoV-19) in healthy adults. For TCRbeta chain sequencing, PBMC samples were collected from trial participants at day 0 and at day 28 after the second dose. Specimen: peripheral blood, collected on day 0 of MenACWY control vaccination. This clonotype was sampled from an adult in good health. The chain employs TRBV11-2 and TRBJ2-4; a tentative D match to TRBD2 spans 6 bases. The CDR3 reads as follows: CASSPFLAGNIQYF. The nucleotides read TGTGCCAGCAGCCCCTTCCTCGCGGGGAACATTCAGTACTTC.